The present T cell receptor (beta chain) was sequenced within a study of Graves' ophthalmopathy and Graves' hyperthyroidism. Aged 18 to 65, the patients with hyperthyroidism had under 2 months' duration and were newly diagnosed. CDR3 length equals 13 residues. CDR1 and CDR2 from the germline V gene are MDHEN and SYDVKM. Study-wide points: Thyroid clonotypes that were expanded above 0.001 frequency mostly also appeared in blood. Between ophthalmopathy and stable hyperthyroidism, a 13-signature model drew a separation with 85% to 90% sensitivity and approximately 79% specificity.

This clonotype was found many times. Its antigen is unidentified. Amplification from RNA transcripts yielded the TCR beta CDR3 regions. In the first round, RT-PCR was carried out with HTBI primers, and a multiplex PCR formed the second round. TCRdb reanalysed the multiplex PCR reads using MiXCR and keeps one entry per CDR3 protein. The table has a few hundred thousand distinct CDR3 sequences, 17% seen once. The sequenced sample was peripheral blood. The sequence derives from an adult woman with stable Graves' hyperthyroidism. The chain couples TRBV28 to TRBJ1-2, with D possibly TRBD1 on 5 matching bases. As DNA, the CDR3 is TGTGCTTCGAGGCAGGGCGGGCGCTATGGCTACACCTTC. This codes for CASRQGGRYGYTF.